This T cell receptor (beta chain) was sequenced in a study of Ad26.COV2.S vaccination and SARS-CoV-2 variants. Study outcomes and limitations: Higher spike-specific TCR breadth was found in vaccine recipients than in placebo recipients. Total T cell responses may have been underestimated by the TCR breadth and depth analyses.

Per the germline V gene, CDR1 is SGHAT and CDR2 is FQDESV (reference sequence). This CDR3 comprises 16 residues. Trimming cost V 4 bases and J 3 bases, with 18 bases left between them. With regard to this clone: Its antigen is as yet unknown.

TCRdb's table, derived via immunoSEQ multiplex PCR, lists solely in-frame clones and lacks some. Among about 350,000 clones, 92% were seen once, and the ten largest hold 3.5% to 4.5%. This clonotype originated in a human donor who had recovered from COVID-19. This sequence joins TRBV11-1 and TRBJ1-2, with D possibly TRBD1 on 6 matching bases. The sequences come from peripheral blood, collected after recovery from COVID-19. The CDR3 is CASSSNREKLYYGYTF. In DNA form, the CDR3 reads TGTGCCAGCAGCTCAAACAGGGAAAAACTCTACTATGGCTACACCTTC.